Each of the 21 T cell receptor beta chains below was sequenced from the same sample in a study of identical twins (TCRdb year 2016). Library method: 5' RACE. The instrument given in TCRdb is Illumina HiSeq 2000. TCRdb took the public reads, trimmed them with fastp at Q25, ran MiXCR for clone calling and kept in-frame beta chains. Rows with one shared CDR3 protein collapse into an entry with the most common genes and DNA. This sample is represented by approximately 210,000 distinct CDR3 sequences; around 6.5% of them were singletons. Less than 15% of the sample goes to the ten largest clones. These data were likewise used in another study, on T cells expressing NK-cell markers.

Sequenced: CD8+ T cells sorted from blood. These receptors were obtained from a young woman in good health.

The gene calls are TRBV13 and TRBJ2-7, with 16 bases aligning to TRBD2. In germline, CDR1 is PRHDT, CDR2 FYEKMQ (reference sequence). V dropped 4 bases and J dropped 6; count of bases not matched to a gene: 3. The CDR3 covers 15 residues. The CDR3 DNA is TGTGCCAGCAGCTCGGGACTAGCGGGAGGGCTCGAGCAGTACTTC. This codes for CASSSGLAGGLEQYF.

This clonotype was counted a few times. The chain employs TRBV18 and TRBJ2-1, with 7 nucleotides matching TRBD2. This CDR3 is 16 amino acids long. With 3 bases clipped from V and 5 bases from J, the junction kept 10 bases outside the gene matches. In germline, CDR1 is KGHSH, CDR2 LQKENI. DNA of the CDR3: TGTGCCAGCTCACCGGGTTGGCTAGCGGAAAACAATGAGCAGTTCTTC. Protein product: CASSPGWLAENNEQFF.

This clonotype appeared many times. The rearrangement links TRBV12-3 or TRBV12-4 to TRBJ2-1; TRBD2 might be the D (6 bases). This CDR3 contains 15 residues. Trimming left V 6 bases short and J 8 bases short, with 20 bases between. CDR3 residues: CASRAPIAWGDEQFF. CDR3 in DNA: TGTGCCAGCAGGGCACCTATAGCGTGGGGGGATGAGCAGTTCTTC.

The chain uses TRBV9 and TRBJ1-3; weak D call: TRBD1 (5 bases). Trimming pared 2 bases from V and 4 bases from J, leaving 16 bases between. The CDR3 loop spans 16 amino acids. CDR1 and CDR2 from the germline V gene are SGDLS and YYNGEE. The CDR3: CASSVEVRVSGNTIYF. For the CDR3, the DNA is TGTGCCAGCAGCGTCGAAGTCAGGGTTTCAGGAAACACCATATATTTT.

This clonotype was detected only a few times. This sequence joins TRBV15 and TRBJ2-7; no clear D. The CDR3 consists of 15 residues. Germline CDR1 reads LNHNV; CDR2 reads YYDKDF (reference sequence). V gave up 3 bases and J gave up 3 bases, with 15 bases separating them. The CDR3 reads CATSSPTGNYYEQYF. In DNA form, the CDR3 reads TGTGCCACCAGCAGCCCGACCGGCAACTACTACGAGCAGTACTTC.

This chain uses TRBV4-3 with TRBJ2-7, with a weak D call TRBD2 (6 bases). Germline CDR1 is LGHNA and CDR2 is YSLEER. V was shortened by 1 base and J by 3 bases, with 10 bases between the two germline ends. This CDR3 contains 14 residues. The CDR3 region is CASSQGGGNYEQYF. As DNA, the CDR3 is TGCGCCAGCAGCCAAGGGGGCGGGAACTACGAGCAGTACTTC.

The table lists this clonotype with many counts. The chain combines TRBV9 with TRBJ1-2; D gene ambiguous. Germline CDR1 SGDLS, CDR2 YYNGEE. The CDR3 contains 14 residues. V lost 0 bases, J lost 6 bases, and 12 bases lay in between. DNA of the CDR3: TGTGCCAGCAGCGTAGGAGAGGGAGTCGATGGCTACACCTTC. It yields the protein CASSVGEGVDGYTF.

There are many counts of this clonotype. The rearrangement links TRBV5-1 to TRBJ2-1, with D hard to call. The CDR3 covers 10 residues. Germline lookup yields CDR1 SGHRS and CDR2 YFSETQ. Trimming took 8 bases from V and 3 from J, leaving 3 bases between them. For the CDR3, the DNA is TGCGCCAGTTTCTACAATGAGCAGTTCTTC. This translates into CASFYNEQFF.

This clonotype was seen ten or more times. This chain joins TRBV2 and TRBJ1-2; tentative D call: TRBD1 (5 bases). CDR1 SNHLY and CDR2 FYNNEI come from the germline V gene. Trimming stripped 8 bases from V and 6 bases from J, with 10 bases between. The CDR3 is made up of 11 amino acids. This chain's CDR3 is CASVGGDGYTF. DNA for the CDR3: TGTGCCAGCGTCGGGGGAGATGGCTACACCTTC. Using reference TRBV2 and TRBJ1-2 for the parts outside the CDR3, the full variable domain is EPEVTQTPSHQVTQMGQEVILRCVPISNHLYFYWYRQILGQKVEFLVSFYNNEISEKSEIFDDQFSVERPDGSNFTLKIRSTKLEDSAMYFCASVGGDGYTFGSGTRLTVV.

This clonotype was seen more than once but under ten times. J is TRBJ2-7 and V is TRBV7-9; 9 bases match TRBD1. The CDR3 spans 16 residues. Germline-derived CDR1 and CDR2 are SEHNR and FQNEAQ (reference sequence). With 1 base clipped from V and 1 base from J, the junction kept 5 bases outside the gene matches. CDR3 residues: CASSLGGQGVSYEQYF. The CDR3 DNA reads as TGTGCCAGCAGCTTAGGGGGACAGGGAGTTTCCTACGAGCAGTACTTC.

V and J are TRBV5-1 and TRBJ2-1, with 10 bases lining up with TRBD1. CDR1 and CDR2 (germline): SGHRS, YFSETQ. The CDR3 sequence is 15 residues long. Losses at the gene ends were 2 bases for V and 8 bases for J; bases not matched to a gene: 7. CDR3 bases: TGCGCCAGCAGCTTAGGGGACAGGGGCCCCGATGAGCAGTTCTTC. Its translation: CASSLGDRGPDEQFF.

V usage is TRBV7-6 and J usage is TRBJ1-1; the D is unclear. V dropped 1 base and J dropped 1 base, with 7 bases sitting between them. CDR1 and CDR2 from the germline V gene are SGHVS and FNYEAQ. The length of the CDR3 is 14 residues. CDR3 sequence (DNA): TGTGCCAGCAGCTTAGGGGCAGAGAACACTGAAGCTTTCTTT. Its translation is CASSLGAENTEAFF.

The chain combines TRBV7-9 with TRBJ2-7; the D gene is possibly TRBD2 (6 bases). CDR1 and CDR2 (germline): SEHNR, FQNEAQ (reference sequence). The length of the CDR3 is 14 residues. The V end was cut by 4 bases, the J end by 5 bases, with 15 bases between. The CDR3, as DNA: TGTGCCAGCAGCTCCACCCGGCGGGGAGACGAGCAGTACTTC. This gives the protein CASSSTRRGDEQYF. The full variable domain, its missing parts supplied by reference TRBV7-9 and TRBJ2-7, is DTGVSQNPRHKITKRGQNVTFRCDPISEHNRLYWYRQTLGQGPEFLTYFQNEAQLEKSRLLSDRFSAERPKGSFSTLEIQRTEQGDSAMYLCASSSTRRGDEQYFGPGTRLTVT.

This clonotype came up many times. J is TRBJ1-1 and V is TRBV27; D remains unclear. Germline CDR1 and CDR2: MNHEY and SMNVEV (reference sequence). Trimming took 6 bases from V and 0 from J, leaving 11 bases between them. This CDR3 has 14 residues. The CDR3 DNA is TGTGCCAGCAGCCTAGGAGATATGAACACTGAAGCTTTCTTT. Its protein is CASSLGDMNTEAFF.

This clonotype was seen more than once but under ten times. The chain recombines TRBV6-5 with TRBJ1-6; perhaps TRBD1 as D (5 bases). Germline CDR1 MNHEY, CDR2 SVGAGI. This CDR3 is built from 16 residues. Trimming removed 4 bases at V and 13 bases at J, with 23 bases between. CDR3: CASSSVGGPLTGPLHF. As DNA, the CDR3 is TGTGCCAGCAGTTCGGTGGGGGGACCCTTGACCGGGCCCCTCCACTTT.

In its sample, this clonotype was seen a few times. The J gene is TRBJ1-2, the V gene TRBV20-1; 11 bases map to TRBD1. This CDR3 is built from 13 residues. V lost 6 bases to trimming and J lost 3 bases; unmatched junction nucleotides: 3. Germline V gives CDR1 DFQATT, CDR2 SNEGSKA (reference sequence). DNA of the CDR3: TGCAGTGCCTGGACAGGGGGCGACTATGGCTACACCTTC. Translated: CSAWTGGDYGYTF.

The V and J genes are TRBV6-5 and TRBJ2-7; possible D gene TRBD2, 5 bases. The V gene's germline CDR1 is MNHEY and CDR2 SVGAGI. V lost 2 bases and J 3 bases, leaving 17 bases between the germline ends. The CDR3 totals 16 residues. As DNA, the CDR3 is TGTGCCAGCAGTTACGTATTAGCGCACCCAAGCTACGAGCAGTACTTC. As protein: CASSYVLAHPSYEQYF.

V usage is TRBV2 and J usage is TRBJ2-3; unclear D gene. Between the trimmed V and J ends, which lost 4 bases and 4 bases, there was a span of 18 bases. Germline V gives CDR1 SNHLY, CDR2 FYNNEI. The CDR3 covers 16 residues. The DNA of the CDR3 is TGTGCCAGCAGTGTGGGGAAAATAAGTCTATCAGATACGCAGTATTTT. It codes for CASSVGKISLSDTQYF.

The chain recombines TRBV30 with TRBJ2-1; D unclear. Germline assignment: CDR1 GTSNPN and CDR2 SVGIG (reference sequence). The V end was cut by 2 bases, the J end by 10 bases, with 9 bases between. The CDR3 consists of 11 residues. The CDR3 loop reads CAWSRVGEQFF. In nucleotides, the CDR3 is TGTGCCTGGAGTAGGGTCGGGGAGCAGTTCTTC.

The chain links TRBV7-9 to TRBJ2-6, with 7 bases identical to TRBD1. The V segment lost 4 bases and the J segment 0 bases; nucleotides outside the gene matches: 6. The CDR3 sequence is 17 residues long. In germline, CDR1 is SEHNR, CDR2 FQNEAQ (reference sequence). Here the CDR3 reads CASSSPGQSSGANVLTF. As DNA, the CDR3 is TGTGCCAGCAGCTCTCCGGGACAGAGCTCTGGGGCCAACGTCCTGACTTTC.

This clonotype has more than one count but fewer than ten. The rearrangement uses TRBV28 and TRBJ2-7, with D tentatively TRBD1 (6 bases). The V gene's germline CDR1 is MDHEN and CDR2 SYDVKM. Trimming removed 6 bases at V and 0 bases at J, with 15 bases between. The CDR3 is 15 amino acids. The CDR3 coding sequence is TGTGCCAGCAGCGACCGGGACACCGGCTCCTACGAGCAGTACTTC. Protein sequence: CASSDRDTGSYEQYF. The full variable domain, in which reference TRBV28 and TRBJ2-7 provide the parts outside the CDR3, is DVKVTQSSRYLVKRTGEKVFLECVQDMDHENMFWYRQDPGLGLRLIYFSYDVKMKEKGDIPEGYSVSREKKERFSLILESASTNQTSMYLCASSDRDTGSYEQYFGPGTRLTVT.